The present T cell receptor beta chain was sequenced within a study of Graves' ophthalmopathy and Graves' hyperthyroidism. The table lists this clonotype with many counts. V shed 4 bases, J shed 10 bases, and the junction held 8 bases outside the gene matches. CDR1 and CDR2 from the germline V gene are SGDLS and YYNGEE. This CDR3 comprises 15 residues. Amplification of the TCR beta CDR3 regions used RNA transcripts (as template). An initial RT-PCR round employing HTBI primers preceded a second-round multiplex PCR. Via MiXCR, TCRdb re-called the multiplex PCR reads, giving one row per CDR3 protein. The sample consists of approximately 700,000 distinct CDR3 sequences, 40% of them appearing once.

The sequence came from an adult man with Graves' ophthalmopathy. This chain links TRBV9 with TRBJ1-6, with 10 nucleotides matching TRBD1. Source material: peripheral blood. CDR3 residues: CASSPDRGQGSPLHF. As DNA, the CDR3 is TGTGCCAGCAGCCCCGACAGGGGGCAGGGATCACCCCTCCACTTT.